Shown below are 28 T cell receptor beta chains from a single sample sequenced in a study of cytomegalovirus exposure and HLA in healthy donors. The PCR had 60 Vbeta and 13 Jbeta primers. Only in-frame clones appear in the TCRdb table, and some are missing; sequencing was by immunoSEQ multiplex PCR. This table holds about 180,000 clones, about 78% found once. Source material: PBMCs. The receptors come from a man aged 60-69 years in good health and CMV-seronegative.

The chain has TRBV14 and TRBJ2-1; D gene unclear. Germline CDR1 is SGHDN and CDR2 is FVKESK. V lost 0 bases to trimming and J lost 9 bases, with 12 bases between them. The CDR3 runs to 14 residues. CDR3 region: CASSQDFVPSEQFF. The CDR3 region has the DNA TGTGCCAGCAGCCAAGATTTCGTCCCCAGTGAGCAGTTCTTC.

This clone appeared a few times. This sequence joins TRBV15 and TRBJ1-2; D remains ambiguous. The CDR3 is 16 amino acids. V was shortened by 3 bases and J by 1 base, with 15 bases between the two germline ends. Germline V CDR1 and CDR2: LNHNV, YYDKDF (reference sequence). This CDR3 is CATSRDSSGINYGYTF. Written as DNA, the CDR3 is TGTGCCACCAGCAGGGACTCGTCCGGGATTAACTATGGCTACACCTTC.

The genes are TRBV27 and TRBJ1-6, with D uncertain. Trimming shortened V by 0 bases and J by 7 bases, and 13 bases separated the two germline ends. The CDR3 covers 16 residues. Per germline, CDR1 MNHEY and CDR2 SMNVEV (reference sequence). In nucleotides, the CDR3 is TGTGCCAGCAGTTTATCCCCCATCCCGGAGAATTCACCCCTCCACTTT. Its translation: CASSLSPIPENSPLHF.

The V call is TRBV19, the J call TRBJ2-5; 9 bases map to TRBD2. Germline V gene lookup returns CDR1 LNHDA and CDR2 SQIVND (reference sequence). This CDR3 comprises 14 residues. The J segment lost 2 bases and the V segment lost 5 bases, leaving 3 bases of the junction unmatched. CDR3 amino acids: CASSPSGVQETQYF. CDR3 DNA sequence: TGTGCCAGTAGTCCTAGCGGGGTACAAGAGACCCAGTACTTC.

In its sample, this clone was seen once. The chain joins TRBV18 to TRBJ2-5; 7 nucleotides agree with TRBD1. The CDR3 spans 15 residues. Germline CDR1 reads KGHSH; CDR2 reads LQKENI. V gave up 1 base and J gave up 3 bases; unmatched junction bases: 5. The CDR3 here is CASSPLAGGEETQYF. CDR3 sequence (DNA): TGTGCCAGCTCACCACTCGCAGGGGGAGAAGAGACCCAGTACTTC.

V is TRBV5-1 and J is TRBJ2-2; D possibly corresponds to TRBD2 (6 bases). V lost 4 bases and J 7 bases, leaving 11 bases between the germline ends. CDR3 size: 13 residues. Germline CDR1 is SGHRS and CDR2 is YFSETQ. The CDR3 sequence is CASSPGEDGELFF. The DNA for the CDR3 is TGCGCCAGCAGCCCGGGGGAAGACGGGGAGCTGTTTTTT.

V and J are TRBV2 and TRBJ2-1; D may be TRBD1 (6 bases). Germline loops: CDR1 SNHLY, CDR2 FYNNEI. The ends were cut back, 6 bases at V and 9 bases at J, with 21 bases in the middle. The CDR3 spans 15 residues. The CDR3 loop reads CASRETGTTNSEQFF. The CDR3 DNA reads TGTGCCAGCAGGGAGACAGGAACCACCAACAGTGAGCAGTTCTTC.

A single count supports this clone. The CDR3 here is CASSRPGGPDNEQFF. The CDR3 coding sequence is TGTGCCAGCAGCAGGCCGGGGGGGCCTGACAATGAGCAGTTCTTC. The chain has TRBV5-4 and TRBJ2-1; 8 nucleotides match TRBD2. This CDR3 contains 15 residues. The junction had 8 bases not matched to a gene; V was cut back by 4 bases and J by 5 bases. Germline loops: CDR1 SGHNT, CDR2 YYREEE (reference sequence).

The V gene is TRBV11-2, the J gene TRBJ2-5; 11 bases are a match to TRBD2. This CDR3 comprises 15 residues. J was trimmed by 2 bases and V by 5 bases; bases with no gene match: 4. Germline V lookup: CDR1 SGHAT, CDR2 FQNNGV. Here the CDR3 DNA reads TGTGCCAGCAGCAGGCGGACTAGCGGGCAAGAGACCCAGTACTTC. Amino acids: CASSRRTSGQETQYF.

This chain connects TRBV4-1 to TRBJ2-3; D unresolved. The length of the CDR3 is 15 residues. V gave up 0 bases and J gave up 2 bases, with 9 bases separating them. Germline V lookup: CDR1 MGHRA, CDR2 YSYEKL. CDR3 residues: CASSQESANTDTQYF. For the CDR3, the DNA is TGCGCCAGCAGCCAAGAATCCGCGAACACAGATACGCAGTATTTT.

V and J are TRBV4-2 and TRBJ1-2; D is unresolved. CDR1 is LGHNA and CDR2 is YNFKEQ in the germline V gene. The CDR3 extends over 14 amino acids. Trimming took 1 base from V and 3 from J, leaving 9 bases between them. Here the CDR3 reads CASSQATQDYGYTF. The DNA of the CDR3 is TGTGCCAGCAGCCAAGCTACCCAGGACTATGGCTACACCTTC.

The chain uses TRBV27 and TRBJ1-5; 7 bases line up with TRBD1. V trimming: 4 bases; J trimming: 0 bases; junction bases outside the gene matches: 3. The CDR3 is made up of 15 amino acids. Germline-derived CDR1 and CDR2 are MNHEY and SMNVEV (reference sequence). The CDR3 DNA is TGTGCCAGCAGTTCGACAGGGTTTAGCAATCAGCCCCAGCATTTT. Its protein is CASSSTGFSNQPQHF.

The J gene is TRBJ2-7, the V gene TRBV5-6; 8 bases map to TRBD2. The CDR3 loop spans 15 amino acids. Trimming took 4 bases from V and 2 from J; bases not matched to a gene: 8. The germline CDR1 and CDR2 sequences are SGHDT and YYEEEE. As DNA, the CDR3 is TGTGCCAGCAGCGTCATAGCGGGAAGCGCCTACGAGCAGTACTTC. Translation: CASSVIAGSAYEQYF.

This chain joins TRBV6-1 and TRBJ2-5; 7 positions match TRBD2. Germline V gene lookup returns CDR1 MNHNS and CDR2 SASEGT. The V and J ends lost 1 base and 6 bases, in that order; junction bases with no gene match: 8. CDR3 length: 15 amino acids. This CDR3 is CASSEGHGGGKTQYF. The CDR3 DNA follows: TGTGCCAGCAGTGAAGGGCATGGGGGGGGAAAGACCCAGTACTTC.

This clone was counted a few times. V and J are TRBV6-1 and TRBJ2-1, with D unclear. Deletions cut 6 bases from V and 0 bases from J, with 12 bases between. This CDR3 region has 15 residues. Germline loops: CDR1 MNHNS, CDR2 SASEGT. In nucleotides, the CDR3 is TGTGCCAGCAGCCCCACGGGTTTCTCCTACAATGAGCAGTTCTTC. Protein product: CASSPTGFSYNEQFF.

This chain links TRBV5-1 with TRBJ2-6, with a tentative D call TRBD1 (6 bases). Per germline, CDR1 SGHRS and CDR2 YFSETQ. With 6 bases removed from V and 0 bases from J, the gap between germline ends came to 19 bases. This CDR3 has 18 amino acids. The CDR3 is CASTPWAGTTSGANVLTF. CDR3 sequence (DNA): TGCGCCAGCACCCCATGGGCAGGGACAACCTCTGGGGCCAACGTCCTGACTTTC.

The V gene is TRBV6-6, the J gene TRBJ1-5; 8 bases map to TRBD1. The V and J ends lost 6 bases and 2 bases, in that order; junction bases with no gene match: 9. Germline CDR1 reads MNHNY; CDR2 reads SVGAGI (reference sequence). The CDR3 is made up of 16 amino acids. CDR3 coding DNA: TGTGCCAGCAGCTCCGGACAGGGAGGTGGCAATCAGCCCCAGCATTTT. It codes for CASSSGQGGGNQPQHF.

V gene TRBV5-6 combines with J gene TRBJ2-1; TRBD1 is a possible D gene (6 bases). Looked up from germline, CDR1 is SGHDT and CDR2 is YYEEEE. V was trimmed by 0 bases and J by 0 bases, leaving 13 bases between them. CDR3 length: 17 amino acids. CDR3 region: CASSLVVKTGSYNEQFF. The CDR3 DNA is TGTGCCAGCAGCTTGGTCGTTAAGACAGGCTCCTACAATGAGCAGTTCTTC.

The chain carries TRBV27 and TRBJ2-5, with 12 bases identical to TRBD2. V dropped 3 bases and J dropped 5; count of bases not matched to a gene: 16. Germline CDR1 reads MNHEY; CDR2 reads SMNVEV (reference sequence). The CDR3 is 19 residues long. The CDR3 bases are TGTGCCAGCAGTTTCAGTAGGGCTAGCGGGAGGGCCGCGTGGGAGACCCAGTACTTC. Its translation is CASSFSRASGRAAWETQYF.

The genes are TRBV6-1 and TRBJ1-4; D is unclear. The CDR3 totals 16 residues. Germline CDR1 reads MNHNS; CDR2 reads SASEGT. The V gene lost 2 bases and the J gene lost 0 bases, with 10 bases spanning the gap. The CDR3 DNA sequence: TGTGCCAGCAGTGAAATAGTTAGTGCAACTAATGAAAAACTGTTTTTT. Translation: CASSEIVSATNEKLFF.

This clone was seen a handful of times. V is TRBV15 and J is TRBJ1-2; D is unresolved. Deletions cut 0 bases from V and 6 bases from J, with 14 bases between. Looked up from germline, CDR1 is LNHNV and CDR2 is YYDKDF (reference sequence). This CDR3 has 15 residues. CDR3 in DNA: TGTGCCACCAGCAGAGAGCCGGGGAGAGGACATGGCTACACCTTC. Protein: CATSREPGRGHGYTF.

This clone has more than one count but fewer than ten. The CDR3 coding sequence is TGTGCCAGCAGATCCACAGGGATGAACACTGAAGCTTTCTTT. Protein sequence: CASRSTGMNTEAFF. V gene TRBV28 combines with J gene TRBJ1-1; perhaps TRBD1 as D (6 bases). This CDR3 comprises 14 residues. The germline V gene has CDR1 MDHEN and CDR2 SYDVKM. V lost 6 bases and J lost 0, with 11 bases in between.

The chain combines TRBV9 with TRBJ1-2, with D perhaps TRBD1 (5 bases). Per germline, CDR1 SGDLS and CDR2 YYNGEE. The V gene lost 4 bases and the J gene lost 0 bases, with 10 bases spanning the gap. This CDR3 has 14 amino acids. CDR3 residues: CASSPRGTNYGYTF. The CDR3, as DNA: TGTGCCAGCAGCCCGCGGGGGACTAACTATGGCTACACCTTC.

This clone was seen more than once but under ten times. The V gene is TRBV5-1, the J gene TRBJ2-1, with TRBD1 matching over 7 bases. V lost 0 bases, J lost 3 bases, and 6 bases stayed unmatched. This CDR3 is 16 amino acids long. Germline CDR1 and CDR2: SGHRS and YFSETQ. Here the CDR3 reads CASSLDEQGNYNEQFF. The CDR3 DNA sequence: TGCGCCAGCAGCTTGGATGAACAGGGGAACTACAATGAGCAGTTCTTC.

This clone was seen a handful of times. This chain connects TRBV29-1 to TRBJ2-2; D not certain. V was pared by 6 bases and J by 6 bases, with 11 bases between. This CDR3 contains 12 residues. Looked up from germline, CDR1 is SQVTM and CDR2 is ANQGSEA. The CDR3 coding sequence is TGCAGCGTCCTCCTAGGAGCCGGGGAGCTGTTTTTT. As protein: CSVLLGAGELFF.

With regard to this clone: Other DNA sequences from this sample encode an identical CDR3 as well. This sequence joins TRBV5-1 and TRBJ2-3; 8 bases line up with TRBD2. With 2 bases clipped from V and 1 base from J, the junction kept 0 bases outside the gene matches. Looked up from germline, CDR1 is SGHRS and CDR2 is YFSETQ. The CDR3 extends over 14 amino acids. The CDR3 spells CASSLAGGTDTQYF. The DNA for the CDR3 is TGCGCCAGCAGCTTAGCGGGGGGCACAGATACGCAGTATTTT.

The chain carries TRBV5-1 and TRBJ2-1; D unresolved. CDR1 SGHRS and CDR2 YFSETQ come from the germline V gene. This CDR3 has 12 residues. Trimming pared 3 bases from V and 3 bases from J, leaving 4 bases between. CDR3 region: CASSSGYNEQFF. Here the CDR3 DNA reads TGCGCCAGCAGCTCAGGCTACAATGAGCAGTTCTTC.

The rearrangement uses TRBV11-2 and TRBJ2-3; possibly TRBD2 for D (6 bases). Trimming shortened V by 5 bases and J by 3 bases, and 18 bases separated the two germline ends. Germline CDR1 SGHAT, CDR2 FQNNGV. The CDR3 is 16 residues long. Here the CDR3 DNA reads TGTGCCAGCAGCCCCTGGGTAGCGGAGGCTACAGATACGCAGTATTTT. The encoded protein is CASSPWVAEATDTQYF. Together with reference TRBV11-2 and TRBJ2-3, the CDR3 gives the full variable domain: EAGVAQSPRYKIIEKRQSVAFWCNPISGHATLYWYQQILGQGPKLLIQFQNNGVVDDSQLPKDRFSAERLKGVDSTLKIQPAKLEDSAVYLCASSPWVAEATDTQYFGPGTRLTVL.